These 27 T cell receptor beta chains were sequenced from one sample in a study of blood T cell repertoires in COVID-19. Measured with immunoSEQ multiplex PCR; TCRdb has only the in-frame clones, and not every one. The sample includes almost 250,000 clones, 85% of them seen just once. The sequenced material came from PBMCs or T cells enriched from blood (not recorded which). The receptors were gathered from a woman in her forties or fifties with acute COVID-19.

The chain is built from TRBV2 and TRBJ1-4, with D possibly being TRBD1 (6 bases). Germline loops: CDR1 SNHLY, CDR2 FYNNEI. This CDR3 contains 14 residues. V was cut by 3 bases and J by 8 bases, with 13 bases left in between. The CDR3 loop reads CASSEGGAGEKLFF. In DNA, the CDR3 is TGTGCCAGCAGTGAGGGGGGGGCTGGGGAAAAACTGTTTTTT.

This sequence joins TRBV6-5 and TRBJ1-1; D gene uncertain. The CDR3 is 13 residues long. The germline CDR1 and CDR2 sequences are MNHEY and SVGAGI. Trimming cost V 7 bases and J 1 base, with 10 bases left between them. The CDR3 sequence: CASKGRENTEAFF. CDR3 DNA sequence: TGTGCCAGCAAAGGACGGGAGAACACTGAAGCTTTCTTT.

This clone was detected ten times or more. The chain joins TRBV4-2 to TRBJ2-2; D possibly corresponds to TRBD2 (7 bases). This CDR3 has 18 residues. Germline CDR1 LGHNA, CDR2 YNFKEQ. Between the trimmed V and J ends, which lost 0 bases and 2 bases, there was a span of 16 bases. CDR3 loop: CASSQERGGGRNTGELFF. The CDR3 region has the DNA TGTGCCAGCAGCCAAGAGAGGGGCGGGGGCCGTAACACCGGGGAGCTGTTTTTT.

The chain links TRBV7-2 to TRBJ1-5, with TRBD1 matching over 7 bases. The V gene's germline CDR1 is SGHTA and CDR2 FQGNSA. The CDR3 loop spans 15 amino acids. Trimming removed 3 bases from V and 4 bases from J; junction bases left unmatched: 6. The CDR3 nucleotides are TGTGCCAGCAGCTTTGACAGGGATGGAAATCAGCCCCAGCATTTT. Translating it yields CASSFDRDGNQPQHF.

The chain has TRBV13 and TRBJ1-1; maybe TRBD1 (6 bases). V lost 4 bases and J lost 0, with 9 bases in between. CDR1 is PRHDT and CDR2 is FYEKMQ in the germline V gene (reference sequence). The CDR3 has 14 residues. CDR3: CASSSGQVNTEAFF. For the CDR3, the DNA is TGTGCCAGCAGCTCGGGACAAGTGAACACTGAAGCTTTCTTT.

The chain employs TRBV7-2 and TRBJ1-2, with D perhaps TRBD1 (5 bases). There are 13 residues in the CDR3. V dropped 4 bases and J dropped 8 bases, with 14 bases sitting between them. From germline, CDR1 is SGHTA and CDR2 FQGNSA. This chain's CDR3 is CASSYIPQGGYTF. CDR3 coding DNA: TGTGCCAGCAGCTATATTCCCCAGGGAGGCTACACCTTC.

The CDR3 nucleotides read TGTGCCAGCAGCCAACAGTCAACTAATGAAAAACTGTTTTTT. Translated: CASSQQSTNEKLFF. This rearrangement joins TRBV16 to TRBJ1-4; D gene uncertain. The germline V gene encodes CDR1 KGHSY and CDR2 FQNENV. The germline V and J ends were trimmed by 2 bases and 0 bases, with 4 bases remaining between them. CDR3 length: 14 amino acids.

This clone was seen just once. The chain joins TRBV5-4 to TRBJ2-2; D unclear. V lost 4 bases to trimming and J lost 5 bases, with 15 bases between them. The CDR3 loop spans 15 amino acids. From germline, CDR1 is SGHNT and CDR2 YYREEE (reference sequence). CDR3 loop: CASSLGPDVTGELFF. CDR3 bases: TGTGCCAGCAGCCTGGGCCCAGATGTGACCGGGGAGCTGTTTTTT.

The CDR3 loop reads CASSPGTSEEKYF. In nucleotides, the CDR3 is TGTGCCAGTAGCCCCGGGACTAGCGAAGAGAAGTACTTC. The rearrangement links TRBV19 to TRBJ2-7, with 10 bases aligning to TRBD2. Germline V gene sequence: CDR1 LNHDA, CDR2 SQIVND (reference sequence). The CDR3 is 13 residues long. After removal of 6 bases from V and 11 bases from J, the junction contained 10 bases not matched to a gene.

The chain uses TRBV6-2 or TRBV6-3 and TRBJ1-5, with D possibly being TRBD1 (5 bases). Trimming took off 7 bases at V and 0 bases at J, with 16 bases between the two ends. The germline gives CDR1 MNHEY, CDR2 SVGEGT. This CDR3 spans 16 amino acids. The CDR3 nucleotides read TGTGCCAGCATCCCATCTGGACACGGTAGCAATCAGCCCCAGCATTTT. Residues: CASIPSGHGSNQPQHF.

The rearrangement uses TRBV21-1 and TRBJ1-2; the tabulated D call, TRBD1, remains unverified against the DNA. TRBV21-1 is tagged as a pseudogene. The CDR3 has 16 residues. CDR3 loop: CASSHRDNYPNYGYTF. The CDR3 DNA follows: TGTGCCAGCAGCCACCGGGACAACTATCCTAACTATGGCTACACCTTC.

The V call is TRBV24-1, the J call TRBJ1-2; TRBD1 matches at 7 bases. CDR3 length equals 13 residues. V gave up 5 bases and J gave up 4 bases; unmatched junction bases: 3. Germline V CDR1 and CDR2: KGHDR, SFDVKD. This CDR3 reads CATSADRFYGYTF. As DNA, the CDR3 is TGTGCCACCAGTGCGGACAGGTTCTATGGCTACACCTTC.

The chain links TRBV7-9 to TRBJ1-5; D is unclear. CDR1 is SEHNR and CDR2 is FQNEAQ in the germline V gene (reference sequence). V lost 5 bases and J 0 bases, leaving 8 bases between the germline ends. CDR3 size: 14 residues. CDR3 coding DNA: TGTGCCAGCAGCCCTTTCCTTAGCAATCAGCCCCAGCATTTT. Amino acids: CASSPFLSNQPQHF.

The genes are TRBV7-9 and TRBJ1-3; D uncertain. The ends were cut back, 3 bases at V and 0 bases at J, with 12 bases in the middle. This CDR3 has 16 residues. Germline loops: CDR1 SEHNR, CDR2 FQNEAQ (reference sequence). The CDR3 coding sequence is TGTGCCAGCAGCTTCCTTGGGCAGACCTCTGGAAACACCATATATTTT. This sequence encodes CASSFLGQTSGNTIYF.

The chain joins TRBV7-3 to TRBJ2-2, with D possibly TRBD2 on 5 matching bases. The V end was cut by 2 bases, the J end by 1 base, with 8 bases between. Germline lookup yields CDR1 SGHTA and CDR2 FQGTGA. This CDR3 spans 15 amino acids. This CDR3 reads CASSLWEKNTGELFF. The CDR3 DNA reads TGTGCCAGCAGCTTATGGGAGAAGAACACCGGGGAGCTGTTTTTT.

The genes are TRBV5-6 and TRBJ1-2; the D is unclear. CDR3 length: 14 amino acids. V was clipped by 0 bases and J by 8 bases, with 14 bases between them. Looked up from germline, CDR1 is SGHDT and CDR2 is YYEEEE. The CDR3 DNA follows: TGTGCCAGCAGCTTGGGAGTGACAACGGGGGGCTACACCTTC. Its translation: CASSLGVTTGGYTF. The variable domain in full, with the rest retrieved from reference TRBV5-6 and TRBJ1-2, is DAGVTQSPTHLIKTRGQQVTLRCSPKSGHDTVSWYQQALGQGPQFIFQYYEEEERQRGNFPDRFSGHQFPNYSSELNVNALLLGDSALYLCASSLGVTTGGYTFGSGTRLTVV.

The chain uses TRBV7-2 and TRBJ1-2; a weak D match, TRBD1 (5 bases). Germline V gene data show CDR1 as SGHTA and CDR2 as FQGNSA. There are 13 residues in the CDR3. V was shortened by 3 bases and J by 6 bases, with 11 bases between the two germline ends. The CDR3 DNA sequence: TGTGCCAGCAGCTTGTATTGGGGGGATGGCTACACCTTC. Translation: CASSLYWGDGYTF.

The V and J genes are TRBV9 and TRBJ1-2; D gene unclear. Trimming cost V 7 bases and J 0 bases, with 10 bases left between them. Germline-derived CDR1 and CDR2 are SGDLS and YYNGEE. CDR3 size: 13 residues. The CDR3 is CASGTVANYGYTF. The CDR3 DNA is TGTGCCAGCGGAACAGTAGCTAACTATGGCTACACCTTC.

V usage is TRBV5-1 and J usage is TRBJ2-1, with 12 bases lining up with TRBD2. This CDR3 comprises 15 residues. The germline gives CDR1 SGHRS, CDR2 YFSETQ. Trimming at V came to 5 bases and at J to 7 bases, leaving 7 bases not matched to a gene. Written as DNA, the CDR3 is TGCGCCAGCAGTTCTAGCGGGGGGGCCCAAAATGAGCAGTTCTTC. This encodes CASSSSGGAQNEQFF.

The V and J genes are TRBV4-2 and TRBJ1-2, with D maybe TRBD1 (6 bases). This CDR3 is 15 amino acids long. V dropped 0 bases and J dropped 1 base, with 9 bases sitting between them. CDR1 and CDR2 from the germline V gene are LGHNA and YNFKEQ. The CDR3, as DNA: TGTGCCAGCAGCCAAGAAGGACAGAATAACTATGGCTACACCTTC. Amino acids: CASSQEGQNNYGYTF.

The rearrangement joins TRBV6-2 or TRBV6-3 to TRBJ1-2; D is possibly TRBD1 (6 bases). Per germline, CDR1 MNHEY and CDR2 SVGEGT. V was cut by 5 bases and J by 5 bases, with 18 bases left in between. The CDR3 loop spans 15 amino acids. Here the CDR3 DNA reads TGTGCCAGCAGTCATTCAAGCAGGGGCGGTTATGGCTACACCTTC. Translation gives CASSHSSRGGYGYTF.

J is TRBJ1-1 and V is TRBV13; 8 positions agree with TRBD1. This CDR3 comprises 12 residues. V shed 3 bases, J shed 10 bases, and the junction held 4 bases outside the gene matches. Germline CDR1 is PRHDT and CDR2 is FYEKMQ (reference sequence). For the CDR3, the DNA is TGTGCCAGCAGCTTGGACAGGGAGCGAGCTTTCTTT. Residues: CASSLDRERAFF.

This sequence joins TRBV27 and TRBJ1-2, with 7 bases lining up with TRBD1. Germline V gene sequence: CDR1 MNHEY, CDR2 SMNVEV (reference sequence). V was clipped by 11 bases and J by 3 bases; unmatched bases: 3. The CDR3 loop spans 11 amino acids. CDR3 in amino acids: CAARGDYGYTF. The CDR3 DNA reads TGTGCCGCCAGGGGGGACTATGGCTACACCTTC.

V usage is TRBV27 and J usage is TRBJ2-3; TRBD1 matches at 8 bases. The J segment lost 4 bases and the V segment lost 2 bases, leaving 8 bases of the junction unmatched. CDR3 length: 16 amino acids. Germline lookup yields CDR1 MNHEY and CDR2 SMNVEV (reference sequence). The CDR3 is CASSLLPGGTPDTQYF. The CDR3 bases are TGTGCCAGCAGTTTACTCCCAGGGGGCACCCCAGATACGCAGTATTTT.

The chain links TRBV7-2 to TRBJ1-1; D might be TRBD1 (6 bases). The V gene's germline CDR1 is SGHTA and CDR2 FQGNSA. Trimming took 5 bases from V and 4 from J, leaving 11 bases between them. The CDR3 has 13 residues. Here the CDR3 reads CASSTGRGTEAFF. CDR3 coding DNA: TGTGCCAGCAGCACTGGCAGGGGCACTGAAGCTTTCTTT.

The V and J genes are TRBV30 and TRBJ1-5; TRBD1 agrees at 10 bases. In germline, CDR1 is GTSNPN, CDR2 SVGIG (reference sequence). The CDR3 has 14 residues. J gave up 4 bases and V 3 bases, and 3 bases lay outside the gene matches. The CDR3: CAWRDRGRNQPQHF. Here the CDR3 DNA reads TGTGCCTGGAGAGACAGGGGGCGAAATCAGCCCCAGCATTTT.

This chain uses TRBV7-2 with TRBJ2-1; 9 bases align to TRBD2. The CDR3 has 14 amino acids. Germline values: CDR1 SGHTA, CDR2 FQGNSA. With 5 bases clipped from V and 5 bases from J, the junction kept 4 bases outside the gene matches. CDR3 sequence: CASSQGTSHNEQFF. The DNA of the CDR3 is TGTGCCAGCAGCCAAGGGACTAGCCACAATGAGCAGTTCTTC.